Below are 27 T cell receptor beta chains sequenced from a single sample in a study of blood T cells in healthy people across ages. PCR was performed a second time for roughly 6 to 12 cycles using a sample-barcoded 5' primer and a J-beta primer mix. TCRdb re-derived calls from the 5' RACE reads in MiXCR, one entry per CDR3 protein. The sample includes about a million distinct CDR3 sequences, approximately 49% of them seen just once. Sequenced: blood. These receptors came from a man aged 30 to 39 in good health.

Only a few counts were recorded for this clonotype. The V call is TRBV7-2, the J call TRBJ1-5; D not certain. CDR3 length equals 15 residues. CDR1 and CDR2 from the germline V gene are SGHTA and FQGNSA. The V end lost 1 base, the J end lost 2 bases, and 9 bases lay between the germline ends. The CDR3 is CASSLGGKRNQPQHF. In DNA form, the CDR3 reads TGTGCCAGCAGCTTAGGAGGGAAGCGCAATCAGCCCCAGCATTTT.

The CDR3 DNA sequence: TGCAGCGTCTCAACAGGGGGGGAAGCTTTCTTT. This sequence encodes CSVSTGGEAFF. This chain connects TRBV29-1 to TRBJ1-1; 8 bases agree with TRBD1. The germline V gene has CDR1 SQVTM and CDR2 ANQGSEA. The CDR3 length is 11 residues. V gave up 6 bases and J gave up 8 bases; unmatched junction bases: 5. Supplemented by reference TRBV29-1 and TRBJ1-1, the full variable domain reads SAVISQKPSRDICQRGTSLTIQCQVDSQVTMMFWYRQQPGQSLTLIATANQGSEATYESGFVIDKFPISRPNLTFSTLTVSNMSPEDSSIYLCSVSTGGEAFFGQGTRLTVV.

The chain has TRBV7-2 and TRBJ2-3; D call uncertain. The CDR3 has 15 residues. CDR1 is SGHTA and CDR2 is FQGNSA in the germline V gene. The V end lost 3 bases, the J end lost 2 bases, and 12 bases lay between the germline ends. The CDR3: CASSFPTDNTDTQYF. The CDR3 DNA is TGTGCCAGCAGCTTTCCCACCGATAACACAGATACGCAGTATTTT. The complete variable domain, with remaining parts taken from reference TRBV7-2 and TRBJ2-3, reads GAGVSQSPSNKVTEKGKDVELRCDPISGHTALYWYRQSLGQGLEFLIYFQGNSAPDKSGLPSDRFSAERTGGSVSTLTIQRTQQEDSAVYLCASSFPTDNTDTQYFGPGTRLTVL.

This sequence joins TRBV20-1 and TRBJ2-2; 8 bases fit TRBD2. CDR3 length: 16 amino acids. Germline CDR1 DFQATT, CDR2 SNEGSKA (reference sequence). V shed 5 bases and J 4 bases; nucleotides not matched to a gene: 12. The CDR3 nucleotides are TGCAGTGCTGACCGCGGGCGGGGGGACGTCACCGGGGAGCTGTTTTTT. Translating it yields CSADRGRGDVTGELFF.

The chain links TRBV25-1 to TRBJ1-4, with D perhaps matching TRBD1 (6 bases). Germline V gene lookup returns CDR1 MGHDK and CDR2 SYGVNS. The V end lost 3 bases, the J end lost 4 bases, and 21 bases lay between the germline ends. The CDR3 totals 18 residues. The CDR3 nucleotides are TGTGCCAGCAGTGAGGGCTCTAGAGCGGACAGAGGTAATGAAAAACTGTTTTTT. Its translation: CASSEGSRADRGNEKLFF.

The chain joins TRBV27 to TRBJ2-5; 14 bases map to TRBD2. With the DNA end fitting TRBJ2-7 better, the J assignment may be wrong. In germline, CDR1 is MNHEY, CDR2 SMNVEV (reference sequence). There are 15 residues in the CDR3. The CDR3 reads CAIRRTSGGTYEQYF. CDR3 nucleotides: TGTGCCATCAGGAGGACTAGCGGGGGGACCTACGAGCAGTACTTC.

This clonotype was picked up a small number of times. This rearrangement joins TRBV11-2 to TRBJ2-3; D might be TRBD1 (5 bases). The CDR3 consists of 11 residues. The germline V gene encodes CDR1 SGHAT and CDR2 FQNNGV. The V end was cut by 5 bases, the J end by 11 bases, with 11 bases between. CDR3 in DNA: TGTGCCAGCAGCCCCGGTACAGGGCAGTATTTT. It specifies CASSPGTGQYF.

In this sample, this clonotype turned up a few times. The rearrangement uses TRBV4-3 and TRBJ2-7, with TRBD1 matching over 7 bases. This CDR3 region has 15 residues. V dropped 4 bases and J dropped 2; count of bases not matched to a gene: 8. The V gene's germline CDR1 is LGHNA and CDR2 YSLEER. DNA for the CDR3: TGCGCCAGCAGCCTGGATGCGGACAGGCCCTACGAGCAGTACTTC. Translation gives CASSLDADRPYEQYF.

The chain links TRBV29-1 to TRBJ1-1; 10 nucleotides match TRBD1. With 1 base clipped from V and 4 bases from J, the junction kept 0 bases outside the gene matches. The CDR3 loop spans 13 amino acids. Germline V gives CDR1 SQVTM, CDR2 ANQGSEA. Here the CDR3 DNA reads TGCAGCGTTGAAGGGACAGGGGGCACTGAAGCTTTCTTT. Translation gives CSVEGTGGTEAFF.

The rearrangement links TRBV10-3 to TRBJ2-3; D is unresolved. Germline CDR1 and CDR2: ENHRY and SYGVKD. The germline V and J ends were trimmed by 3 bases and 2 bases, with 9 bases remaining between them. There are 14 residues in the CDR3. The CDR3 reads CAISDPGSTDTQYF. CDR3 bases: TGTGCCATCAGTGACCCGGGCTCCACAGATACGCAGTATTTT.

The J gene is TRBJ1-1, the V gene TRBV29-1, with D unclear. Germline assignment: CDR1 SQVTM and CDR2 ANQGSEA. This CDR3 is 10 amino acids long. The CDR3: CSAGNTEAFF. The CDR3 DNA sequence: TGCAGTGCTGGGAACACTGAAGCTTTCTTT. Variable domain in full (rest from reference TRBV29-1 and TRBJ1-1): SAVISQKPSRDICQRGTSLTIQCQVDSQVTMMFWYRQQPGQSLTLIATANQGSEATYESGFVIDKFPISRPNLTFSTLTVSNMSPEDSSIYLCSAGNTEAFFGQGTRLTVV.

This chain joins TRBV29-1 and TRBJ2-5; weak D call: TRBD1 (5 bases). TRBJ2-7 matches the DNA end more closely, so the J call is doubtful. The CDR3 has 14 amino acids. Germline CDR1 is SQVTM and CDR2 is ANQGSEA. CDR3 sequence reads: CSVEDRQGEYEQYF. The CDR3 DNA sequence: TGCAGCGTTGAAGATCGTCAGGGTGAATACGAGCAGTACTTC.

This clonotype was counted once. This chain links TRBV4-3 with TRBJ1-5, with a possible D match to TRBD1 (5 bases). The germline V and J ends were trimmed by 1 base and 4 bases, with 8 bases remaining between them. The CDR3 is 14 residues long. Germline assignment: CDR1 LGHNA and CDR2 YSLEER. CDR3 DNA: TGCGCCAGCAGCCAAGGGACAATAAATCAGCCCCAGCATTTT. The encoded protein is CASSQGTINQPQHF.

This clonotype came up a few times. The genes are TRBV6-2 or TRBV6-3 and TRBJ2-1, with 10 bases matching TRBD2. The CDR3 extends over 18 amino acids. Germline trimming cut 2 bases from V and 2 bases from J; bases unmatched to any gene: 9. Germline V gene lookup returns CDR1 MNHEY and CDR2 SVGEGT. The chain's CDR3 is CASSYGLAGELTYNEQFF. As DNA, the CDR3 is TGTGCCAGCAGTTACGGGCTAGCGGGGGAACTAACCTACAATGAGCAGTTCTTC.

The rearrangement links TRBV2 to TRBJ1-1, with D hard to call. Trimming stripped 1 base from V and 7 bases from J, with 13 bases between. The CDR3 covers 14 residues. CDR1 SNHLY and CDR2 FYNNEI come from the germline V gene. CDR3 coding DNA: TGTGCCAGCAGTGAAGGGCGGGGTTGGGTTGAAGCTTTCTTT. Its translation is CASSEGRGWVEAFF. The entire variable domain, with the rest obtained from reference TRBV2 and TRBJ1-1, is as follows: EPEVTQTPSHQVTQMGQEVILRCVPISNHLYFYWYRQILGQKVEFLVSFYNNEISEKSEIFDDQFSVERPDGSNFTLKIRSTKLEDSAMYFCASSEGRGWVEAFFGQGTRLTVV.

The rearrangement links TRBV7-3 to TRBJ2-1; D possibly corresponds to TRBD1 (5 bases). The CDR3 has 15 amino acids. The germline CDR1 and CDR2 sequences are SGHTA and FQGTGA. Deletions cut 4 bases from V and 0 bases from J, with 10 bases between. The CDR3 DNA sequence: TGTGCCAGCAGCTCACAGGCTGACTCCTACAATGAGCAGTTCTTC. It is translated as CASSSQADSYNEQFF.

The table lists this clonotype with a few counts. This chain links TRBV20-1 with TRBJ2-7, with D possibly being TRBD1 or TRBD2 (5 bases each). The CDR3 covers 14 residues. Germline V CDR1 and CDR2: DFQATT, SNEGSKA (reference sequence). Trimming removed 6 bases at V and 0 bases at J, with 15 bases between. Here the CDR3 DNA reads TGCAGTGCCCCGAGGGGCTTGATCTCCTACGAGCAGTACTTC. It specifies CSAPRGLISYEQYF.

This clonotype showed up many times. The J gene is TRBJ1-1, the V gene TRBV29-1, with 9 bases that match TRBD1. This CDR3 region has 15 residues. Losses at the gene ends were 4 bases for V and 1 base for J; bases not matched to a gene: 7. Germline V gives CDR1 SQVTM, CDR2 ANQGSEA. The CDR3 nucleotides are TGCAGCGTTGTATTGGACAGGGGTCAGAACACTGAAGCTTTCTTT. Its translation is CSVVLDRGQNTEAFF. The full variable domain, its missing parts supplied by reference TRBV29-1 and TRBJ1-1, is SAVISQKPSRDICQRGTSLTIQCQVDSQVTMMFWYRQQPGQSLTLIATANQGSEATYESGFVIDKFPISRPNLTFSTLTVSNMSPEDSSIYLCSVVLDRGQNTEAFFGQGTRLTVV.

The genes are TRBV28 and TRBJ2-3; D gene ambiguous. Deletions cut 3 bases from V and 1 base from J, with 11 bases between. Per the germline V gene, CDR1 is MDHEN and CDR2 is SYDVKM. CDR3 length: 15 residues. For the CDR3, the DNA is TGTGCCAGCAGTTTTGCCGACACAGGCACAGATACGCAGTATTTT. Its translation is CASSFADTGTDTQYF.

This chain uses TRBV5-1 with TRBJ1-3, with D uncertain. With 2 bases removed from V and 0 bases from J, the gap between germline ends came to 15 bases. There are 17 residues in the CDR3. From germline, CDR1 is SGHRS and CDR2 YFSETQ. CDR3 loop: CASSFGRVADSGNTIYF. The CDR3 DNA sequence: TGCGCCAGCAGCTTTGGCCGGGTGGCGGACTCTGGAAACACCATATATTTT.

DNA for the CDR3: TGTGCCAGCTCCTCCCCTAGCGCTGGAAAAGGCACCGGGGAGCTGTTTTTT. It codes for CASSSPSAGKGTGELFF. V usage is TRBV28 and J usage is TRBJ2-2; tentatively, D is TRBD2 (6 bases). The CDR3 is 17 residues long. V lost 8 bases to trimming and J lost 4 bases, with 23 bases between them. Looked up from germline, CDR1 is MDHEN and CDR2 is SYDVKM.

Regarding this clonotype: The junction shows a germline mismatch at one end, possibly a read error. In nucleotides, the CDR3 is TGTGCCAGCAGTGACTCAGATACGCAGTTTTTT. This encodes CASSDSDTQFF. The V and J genes are TRBV3-1 and TRBJ2-3; D remains unclear. This CDR3 is 11 amino acids long. CDR1 and CDR2 from the germline V gene are LGHDT and YNNKEL (reference sequence).

The chain carries TRBV27 and TRBJ1-1; 11 nucleotides match TRBD1. CDR1 is MNHEY, CDR2 SMNVEV, per germline (reference sequence). This CDR3 is 14 amino acids long. J was trimmed by 7 bases and V by 3 bases; bases with no gene match: 4. The CDR3 protein is CASSLGQGGFEAFF. The CDR3 DNA reads TGTGCCAGCAGTTTGGGACAGGGGGGGTTTGAAGCTTTCTTT.

The gene calls are TRBV12-3 or TRBV12-4 and TRBJ2-2; D gene uncertain. The CDR3 contains 15 residues. Trimming pared 1 base from V and 6 bases from J, leaving 12 bases between. CDR3: CASSLELGPSGELFF. CDR3 bases: TGTGCCAGCAGTTTAGAACTGGGCCCCTCCGGGGAGCTGTTTTTT.

The chain links TRBV27 to TRBJ2-3, with no clear D. Looked up from germline, CDR1 is MNHEY and CDR2 is SMNVEV (reference sequence). V was pared by 4 bases and J by 1 base, with 12 bases between. The CDR3 extends over 15 amino acids. In DNA, the CDR3 is TGTGCCAGCAGTTCCCATATTGGGGGCACAGATACGCAGTATTTT. Its protein product is CASSSHIGGTDTQYF.

The chain uses TRBV7-9 and TRBJ2-7; D remains ambiguous. The V gene lost 0 bases and the J gene lost 7 bases, with 16 bases spanning the gap. The CDR3 contains 15 residues. Germline CDR1 SEHNR, CDR2 FQNEAQ (reference sequence). The CDR3 bases are TGTGCCAGCAGCTTAGCGACCACCACCCTAGGAGAGCAGTACTTC. This codes for CASSLATTTLGEQYF.

This chain links TRBV27 with TRBJ2-7; D gene ambiguous. Trimming pared 5 bases from V and 2 bases from J, leaving 13 bases between. The CDR3 is 14 amino acids. Germline V lookup: CDR1 MNHEY, CDR2 SMNVEV (reference sequence). The DNA for the CDR3 is TGTGCCAGCAGTCGCCGGGTACCTCCCTACGAGCAGTACTTC. It codes for CASSRRVPPYEQYF.